This TCR beta chain was identified during a study of blood T cell repertoires in COVID-19. Overall study: Samples came from the United States, Italy and Spain, spanning acute and convalescent COVID-19. Nucleic acid was either cDNA or gDNA, and it came from T cells, B-cell-depleted T cells, or PBMCs.

In the original workflow: Amplification of reference gene primers was used by the study to estimate nucleated cell counts. Profiling relied on immunoSEQ multiplex PCR, and the TCRdb table lists in-frame clones only, not all of them. Clone size and the V and J calls come from that table; the DNA yielded D and trimming. The table lists about 68,000 clones, around nine tenths of them singletons, with about 7.1% in the top ten. Germline CDR1 is MNHEY and CDR2 is SMNVEV (reference sequence). The CDR3 is made up of 14 amino acids. V was trimmed by 5 bases and J by 4 bases, leaving 14 bases between them. This TCR came from a human donor in a cohort sampled during active COVID-19. The material sequenced was peripheral blood. The rearrangement joins TRBV27 to TRBJ1-1; no firm D call. CDR3 DNA sequence: TGTGCCAGCAGTCCCCTAATAGCGGGCACTGAAGCTTTCTTT. This encodes CASSPLIAGTEAFF.